This T cell receptor (beta chain) came from a study of regulatory T cells in long-lasting Graves disease. Documented time point: newly diagnosed GD, antithyroid drugs for less than 3 months. Making the TCR library involved RNA that had been extracted from PBMCs. To make TCR beta libraries, researchers used iRepertoire HTBI primers and Arm-PCR of CDR3 regions. TCRdb fed the multiplex PCR reads into MiXCR, producing one record per CDR3 protein. The sample yields over 350,000 distinct CDR3 sequences, about 15% seen once. Of note for this clonotype: Its antigen is as yet unknown.

Whole-study findings and limits: Having few samples may have compromised the accuracy. Public clonotype sharing was higher in persistent than newly diagnosed patients.

The same sample was also used in a study of T cells in Graves' hyperthyroidism and ophthalmopathy. This second study notes: Within blood appeared most thyroid clonotypes that had expanded above 0.001. Patients with ophthalmopathy were separated from those with stable hyperthyroidism by a 13 V-J model.

This TCR was sampled from a woman in her forties or fifties with Graves disease. Specimen: peripheral blood mononuclear cells (PBMCs), collected at new diagnosis, from a patient treated with antithyroid drugs.

The CDR3 reads CASSPTPGGRLRDEQFF. The CDR3 region has the DNA TGTGCCAGCAGCCCAACCCCCGGCGGGAGGCTTAGGGATGAGCAGTTCTTC. The chain employs TRBV3-1 and TRBJ2-1, with TRBD2 matching 8 bases. The CDR3 length is 17 residues. CDR1 LGHDT and CDR2 YNNKEL come from the germline V gene (reference sequence). V shed 4 bases and J 8 bases; nucleotides not matched to a gene: 16.